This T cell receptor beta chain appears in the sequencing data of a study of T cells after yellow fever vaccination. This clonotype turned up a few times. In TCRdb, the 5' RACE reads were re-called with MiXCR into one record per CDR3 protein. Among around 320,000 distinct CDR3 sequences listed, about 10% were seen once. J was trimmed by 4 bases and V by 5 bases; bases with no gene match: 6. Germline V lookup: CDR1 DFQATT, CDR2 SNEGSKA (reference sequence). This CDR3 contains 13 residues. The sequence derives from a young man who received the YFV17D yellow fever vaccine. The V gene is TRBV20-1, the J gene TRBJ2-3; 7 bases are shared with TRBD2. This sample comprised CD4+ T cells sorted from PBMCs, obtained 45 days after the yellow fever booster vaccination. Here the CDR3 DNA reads TGCAGTGCTGCAACTAGCGTTGCAGATACGCAGTATTTT. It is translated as CSAATSVADTQYF.